This entry lists 11 T cell receptor beta chains sequenced from one sample in a study of shared T cell receptors in the human thymus. Here immunoSEQ multiplex PCR was the method, and the copy in TCRdb shows in-frame clones only, minus some. The sample has about 660,000 clones, around nine tenths seen once. This same sample was also part of a study on human thymus T cells.

Sequences were obtained from thymocytes. The receptors were gathered from a boy less than two years old with a congenital heart defect.

This CDR3 reads CASSGSFQQEAFF. The CDR3 region has the DNA TGTGCCAGCAGTGGGTCCTTCCAACAAGAAGCTTTCTTT. This chain links TRBV2 with TRBJ1-1; no clear D gene. Germline lookup yields CDR1 SNHLY and CDR2 FYNNEI. V lost 4 bases and J lost 8, with 14 bases in between. The length of the CDR3 is 13 residues.

This chain joins TRBV18 and TRBJ1-5; a weak D match, TRBD1 (5 bases). V was pared by 11 bases and J by 0 bases, with 20 bases between. Germline CDR1 reads KGHSH; CDR2 reads LQKENI. The CDR3 totals 16 residues. The CDR3 nucleotides are TGTGCCGGGCACCCTACAGGAGAATATAGCAATCAGCCCCAGCATTTT. Protein sequence: CAGHPTGEYSNQPQHF.

On this clone itself: The junction departs from the called germline gene at one end, perhaps through a read error. The chain joins TRBV2 to TRBJ1-2, with no clear D. The germline V gene has CDR1 SNHLY and CDR2 FYNNEI. The CDR3 is 16 amino acids. The CDR3 region has the DNA TGTGCCAGCAGCGAAGACCTGAGACACTTTGGCTATGGCTACACCTTC. Encoded protein: CASSEDLRHFGYGYTF.

This rearrangement joins TRBV7-9 to TRBJ1-4; the D gene is possibly TRBD1 (5 bases). This CDR3 is 14 amino acids long. The V gene lost 0 bases and the J gene lost 7 bases, with 9 bases spanning the gap. Germline V gives CDR1 SEHNR, CDR2 FQNEAQ (reference sequence). Written as DNA, the CDR3 is TGTGCCAGCAGCTTAGCGGGGGGGGTTGAAAAACTGTTTTTT. Its protein is CASSLAGGVEKLFF.

A single count supports this clone. The chain carries TRBV30 and TRBJ2-5, with 7 positions matching TRBD2. The end of the DNA fits TRBJ2-7 better, so the J call may be wrong. Per germline, CDR1 GTSNPN and CDR2 SVGIG (reference sequence). This CDR3 is 15 amino acids long. The CDR3 is CAWSSPSGADHEQYF. The CDR3 nucleotides are TGTGCCTGGAGTAGTCCCAGCGGGGCCGACCACGAGCAGTACTTC.

V is TRBV7-9 and J is TRBJ2-7; 8 nucleotides match TRBD1. Per the germline V gene, CDR1 is SEHNR and CDR2 is FQNEAQ (reference sequence). J was trimmed by 13 bases and V by 1 base; bases with no gene match: 3. This CDR3 is built from 11 residues. CDR3 nucleotide sequence: TGTGCCAGCAGCTTAGGGGACAGGAATTACTTC. Encoded protein: CASSLGDRNYF.

The table lists this clone with a count of one. The CDR3 region has the DNA TGTGCCTGGCACGAACAGGACCAGAATGAGCAGTTCTTC. It is translated as CAWHEQDQNEQFF. The rearrangement links TRBV30 to TRBJ2-1, with D possibly being TRBD1 (5 bases). The CDR3 has 13 amino acids. Germline V gene data show CDR1 as GTSNPN and CDR2 as SVGIG (reference sequence). Trimming removed 5 bases from V and 7 bases from J, with 15 bases in between.

The gene calls are TRBV4-1 and TRBJ2-7; 9 positions agree with TRBD1. The CDR3 consists of 16 residues. CDR1 and CDR2 from the germline V gene are MGHRA and YSYEKL. After removal of 0 bases from V and 2 bases from J, the junction contained 5 bases not matched to a gene. In DNA, the CDR3 is TGCGCCAGCAGCCAAGATACCGGGACAGGGCCCTACGAGCAGTACTTC. Its translation: CASSQDTGTGPYEQYF.

This clone turned up a few times. The rearrangement uses TRBV5-1 and TRBJ1-3; D ambiguous. The CDR3 consists of 15 residues. Trimming removed 4 bases from V and 0 bases from J, with 11 bases in between. Germline V gene sequence: CDR1 SGHRS, CDR2 YFSETQ. CDR3 in DNA: TGCGCCAGCAGCCCCGGGAGTTTCTCTGGAAACACCATATATTTT. This translates into CASSPGSFSGNTIYF.

This clone was found a few times. This chain connects TRBV5-6 to TRBJ2-7, with 9 bases lining up with TRBD2. The CDR3 consists of 14 residues. V shed 1 base, J shed 3 bases, and the junction held 2 bases outside the gene matches. The V gene's germline CDR1 is SGHDT and CDR2 YYEEEE. The CDR3 region has the DNA TGTGCCAGCAGCTTGCGAGCGGGAGGCTACGAGCAGTACTTC. It translates to CASSLRAGGYEQYF.

V gene TRBV7-2 combines with J gene TRBJ2-7; TRBD2 might be the D (6 bases). This CDR3 comprises 16 residues. Deletions cut 1 base from V and 5 bases from J, with 18 bases between. Germline assignment: CDR1 SGHTA and CDR2 FQGNSA. CDR3 in DNA: TGTGCCAGCAGCTTAGTTTGGTGGGAGGTCCACCACGAGCAGTACTTC. As protein: CASSLVWWEVHHEQYF.